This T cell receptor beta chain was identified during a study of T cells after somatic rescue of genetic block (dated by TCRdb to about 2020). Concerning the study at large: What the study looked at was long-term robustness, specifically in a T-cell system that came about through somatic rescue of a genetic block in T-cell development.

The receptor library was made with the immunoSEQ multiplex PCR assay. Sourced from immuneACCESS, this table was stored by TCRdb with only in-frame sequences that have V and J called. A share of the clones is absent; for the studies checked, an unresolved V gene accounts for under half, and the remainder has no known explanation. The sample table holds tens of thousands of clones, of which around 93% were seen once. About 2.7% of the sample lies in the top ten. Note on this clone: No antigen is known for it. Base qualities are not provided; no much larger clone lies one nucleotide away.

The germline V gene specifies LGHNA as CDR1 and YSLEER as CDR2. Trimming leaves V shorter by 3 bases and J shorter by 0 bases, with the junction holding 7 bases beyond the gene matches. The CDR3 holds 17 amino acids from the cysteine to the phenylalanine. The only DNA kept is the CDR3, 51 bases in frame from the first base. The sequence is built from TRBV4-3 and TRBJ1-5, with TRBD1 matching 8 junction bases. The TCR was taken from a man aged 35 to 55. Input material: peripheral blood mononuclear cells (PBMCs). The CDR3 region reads CASSQYRGADSNQPQHF. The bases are TGCGCCAGCAGCCAGTACAGGGGGGCCGATAGCAATCAGCCCCAGCATTTT.